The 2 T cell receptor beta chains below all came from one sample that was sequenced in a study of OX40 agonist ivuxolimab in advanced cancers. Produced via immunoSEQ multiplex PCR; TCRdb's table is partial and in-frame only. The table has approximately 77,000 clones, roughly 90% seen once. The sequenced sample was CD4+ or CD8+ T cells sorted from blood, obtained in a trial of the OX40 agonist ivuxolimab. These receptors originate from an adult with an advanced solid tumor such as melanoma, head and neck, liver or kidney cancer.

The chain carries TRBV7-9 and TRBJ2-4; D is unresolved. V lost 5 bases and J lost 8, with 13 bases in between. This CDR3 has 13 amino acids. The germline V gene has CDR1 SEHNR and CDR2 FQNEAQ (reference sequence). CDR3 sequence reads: CASSPPWLDIQYF. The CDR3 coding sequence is TGTGCCAGCAGCCCCCCGTGGCTGGACATTCAGTACTTC.

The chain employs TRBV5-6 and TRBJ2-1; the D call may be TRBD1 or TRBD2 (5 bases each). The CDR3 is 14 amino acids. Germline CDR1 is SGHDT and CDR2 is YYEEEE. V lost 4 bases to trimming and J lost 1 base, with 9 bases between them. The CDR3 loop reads CASSMGPSYNEQFF. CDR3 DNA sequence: TGTGCCAGCAGCATGGGACCTTCCTACAATGAGCAGTTCTTC.